Presented here are 10 T cell receptor beta chains from one specimen sequenced in a study of high-grade serous ovarian cancer treatment subgroups. Tumor samples were obtained before definitive surgery or chemotherapy. The repertoire was sequenced with immunoSEQ multiplex PCR; TCRdb's copy has only in-frame clones and lacks some. The sample lists over 6,500 clones, approximately 80% occurring once. Sequencing was performed on tumor tissue. These receptors were collected from a human donor with high-grade serous ovarian cancer.

The V and J genes are TRBV7-8 and TRBJ1-4; 7 nucleotides align to TRBD1. The CDR3 runs to 15 residues. CDR1 is SGHVS, CDR2 FQNEAQ, per germline. Losses at the gene ends were 3 bases for V and 10 bases for J; bases not matched to a gene: 11. The CDR3 sequence is CASSLGVGTDGKLFF. For the CDR3, the DNA is TGTGCCAGCAGCTTGGGGGTCGGGACAGACGGAAAACTGTTTTTT.

The chain has TRBV19 and TRBJ2-2, with D maybe TRBD1 (5 bases). The CDR3 has 13 residues. Germline V gene lookup returns CDR1 LNHDA and CDR2 SQIVND (reference sequence). The V end was cut by 8 bases, the J end by 6 bases, with 13 bases between. CDR3 coding DNA: TGTGCCAGTTGCCAGGGTGGCTCCGGGGAGCTGTTTTTT. Residues: CASCQGGSGELFF.

This clone was observed a handful of times. This sequence joins TRBV2 and TRBJ2-6, with 9 bases matching TRBD2. V dropped 6 bases and J dropped 0; count of bases not matched to a gene: 9. The germline V gene has CDR1 SNHLY and CDR2 FYNNEI. CDR3 size: 18 residues. The DNA of the CDR3 is TGTGCCAGCAGGACAGCGGGGGGCCCTCCCTCTGGGGCCAACGTCCTGACTTTC. Residues: CASRTAGGPPSGANVLTF.

The chain links TRBV19 to TRBJ1-5; D gene uncertain. Trimming removed 6 bases at V and 4 bases at J, with 19 bases between. Germline V gene sequence: CDR1 LNHDA, CDR2 SQIVND (reference sequence). The CDR3 spans 16 residues. CDR3 loop: CASRQKRTDWNQPQHF. For the CDR3, the DNA is TGTGCCAGTAGGCAGAAAAGGACCGACTGGAATCAGCCCCAGCATTTT.

The chain couples TRBV9 to TRBJ1-2, with a weak D call TRBD1 (5 bases). In germline, CDR1 is SGDLS, CDR2 YYNGEE. This CDR3 has 15 residues. The V end lost 0 bases, the J end lost 5 bases, and 14 bases lay between the germline ends. The CDR3 DNA is TGTGCCAGCAGCGTAGCCGTGGGGCCTGAATATGGCTACACCTTC. This translates into CASSVAVGPEYGYTF.

This clone has more than one count but fewer than ten. The V gene is TRBV14, the J gene TRBJ2-5; D not certain. Germline V gives CDR1 SGHDN, CDR2 FVKESK. V lost 4 bases and J lost 0, with 18 bases in between. The CDR3 length is 17 residues. The CDR3, as DNA: TGTGCCAGCAGCCGAGCGATGGGCCCTTCGGACCAAGAGACCCAGTACTTC. Residues: CASSRAMGPSDQETQYF.

The chain combines TRBV7-9 with TRBJ1-6; D remains unclear. The CDR3 is 12 amino acids. V lost 1 base and J 6 bases, leaving 1 base between the germline ends. Germline V gene data show CDR1 as SEHNR and CDR2 as FQNEAQ (reference sequence). CDR3 coding DNA: TGTGCCAGCAGCTTAGGTAATTCACCCCTCCACTTT. Protein: CASSLGNSPLHF.

This clone was seen only once. V is TRBV4-1 and J is TRBJ2-3; no definite D call. There are 14 residues in the CDR3. V shed 0 bases and J shed 0 bases, with 4 bases lying between them. Germline CDR1 is MGHRA and CDR2 is YSYEKL. The CDR3 spells CASSQDHSTDTQYF. CDR3 sequence (DNA): TGCGCCAGCAGCCAAGATCATAGCACAGATACGCAGTATTTT.

J is TRBJ1-3 and V is TRBV18; 7 bases are a match to TRBD1. CDR3 length: 19 amino acids. The V gene's germline CDR1 is KGHSH and CDR2 LQKENI. With 4 bases clipped from V and 0 bases from J, the junction kept 15 bases outside the gene matches. DNA for the CDR3: TGTGCCAGCTCACTCTTTCGCCCCGAGACAGGGTTCTCTGGAAACACCATATATTTT. Protein sequence: CASSLFRPETGFSGNTIYF.

The chain uses TRBV19 and TRBJ2-1, with D possibly being TRBD1 or TRBD2 (5 bases each). The CDR3 loop spans 17 amino acids. The germline gives CDR1 LNHDA, CDR2 SQIVND (reference sequence). The V gene lost 1 base and the J gene lost 4 bases, with 17 bases spanning the gap. CDR3 sequence (DNA): TGTGCCAGTAGTATAGGCGCCCTATTGGGACCTTACAATGAGCAGTTCTTC. This codes for CASSIGALLGPYNEQFF.